This passage covers 11 T cell receptor beta chains from one sample sequenced in a study of human T cells and chemical hapten exposure. Time point defined: patch test 1, 2 weeks after DPC sensitization. Treatment reported: therapeutic diphenylcyclopropenone sensitization with weekly scalp DPC. TCRdb re-derived calls from the RACE reads in MiXCR, one entry per CDR3 protein. The repertoire holds 380,000 or so distinct CDR3 sequences, with roughly 4.8% as singletons. The sequencing here drew on whole blood, taken in connection with sensitization to the hapten diphenylcyclopropenone (DPC). The receptors were sampled from a woman aged 45-59 years with alopecia areata. Some clones in this sample may be carry-over from other donors' samples.

The chain employs TRBV12-3 or TRBV12-4 and TRBJ2-7; the match to TRBD1 covers 10 bases. CDR3 length: 14 residues. V lost 6 bases and J lost 2; bases outside the gene matches: 4. CDR3 residues: CASRPGQGTYEQYF. In DNA, the CDR3 is TGTGCCAGCAGACCGGGACAGGGGACCTACGAGCAGTACTTC.

This clonotype was recorded many times. The chain recombines TRBV5-1 with TRBJ2-5; a possible D gene is TRBD1 (6 bases). This CDR3 is built from 17 residues. V lost 4 bases to trimming and J lost 1 base, with 20 bases between them. The germline V gene encodes CDR1 SGHRS and CDR2 YFSETQ. This CDR3 is CASSRPGTLDPQETQYF. CDR3 coding DNA: TGCGCCAGCAGCCGGCCCGGGACACTCGACCCCCAAGAGACCCAGTACTTC.

In this sample, this clonotype turned up a few times. Relative to the germline gene, one junction end is altered; a read error may explain this. V is TRBV9 and J is TRBJ2-7; D assignment may be TRBD1 or TRBD2 (6 bases each). Germline V gives CDR1 SGDLS, CDR2 YYNGEE. The CDR3 length is 14 residues. CDR3: CVSSVGGGTYEQYF. The CDR3 coding sequence is TGTGTCAGCAGCGTAGGAGGGGGGACTTACGAGCAGTACTTC.

The table lists this clonotype with many counts. The chain couples TRBV7-9 to TRBJ2-3; D remains ambiguous. V shed 3 bases and J shed 4 bases, with 14 bases lying between them. The germline CDR1 and CDR2 sequences are SEHNR and FQNEAQ (reference sequence). The CDR3 is made up of 15 amino acids. The CDR3 spells CASSFSSGSSDTQYF. CDR3 coding DNA: TGTGCCAGCAGCTTTTCCTCCGGGTCTTCAGATACGCAGTATTTT. Drawing the rest from reference TRBV7-9 and TRBJ2-3, the complete variable domain is DTGVSQNPRHKITKRGQNVTFRCDPISEHNRLYWYRQTLGQGPEFLTYFQNEAQLEKSRLLSDRFSAERPKGSFSTLEIQRTEQGDSAMYLCASSFSSGSSDTQYFGPGTRLTVL.

Ten or more counts support this clonotype. V usage is TRBV4-2 and J usage is TRBJ2-7; possibly TRBD2 for D (6 bases). V lost 3 bases and J 4 bases, leaving 13 bases between the germline ends. Looked up from germline, CDR1 is LGHNA and CDR2 is YNFKEQ. The CDR3 loop spans 14 amino acids. The CDR3 DNA is TGTGCCAGCAGCCAGACGGAGGGCCGGTACGAGCAGTACTTC. Protein sequence: CASSQTEGRYEQYF.

This clonotype was observed many times. This chain links TRBV9 with TRBJ2-3; the D gene could be TRBD1 or TRBD2 (6 bases each). Trimming shortened V by 0 bases and J by 2 bases, and 13 bases separated the two germline ends. The CDR3 has 16 residues. CDR1 SGDLS and CDR2 YYNGEE come from the germline V gene. The chain's CDR3 is CASSVGGAGNTDTQYF. CDR3 nucleotide sequence: TGTGCCAGCAGCGTAGGGGGGGCCGGTAACACAGATACGCAGTATTTT.

This clonotype was seen repeatedly, ten times or more. The rearrangement joins TRBV9 to TRBJ2-1; 13 nucleotides align to TRBD2. The CDR3 consists of 15 residues. CDR1 and CDR2 from the germline V gene are SGDLS and YYNGEE. The V gene end was trimmed by 3 bases and the J gene end by 7 bases; junction bases not matched to a gene: 4. The CDR3: CASSETSGRRNEQFF. The CDR3 DNA reads TGTGCCAGCAGCGAGACTAGCGGGAGGAGAAATGAGCAGTTCTTC.

This clonotype was counted a few times. This chain connects TRBV2 to TRBJ2-2; TRBD2 matches 7 bases. V lost 3 bases, J lost 5 bases, and 6 bases stayed unmatched. The CDR3 has 15 residues. Germline V lookup: CDR1 SNHLY, CDR2 FYNNEI. CDR3: CASSEWTSLTGELFF. The CDR3 DNA sequence: TGTGCCAGCAGTGAGTGGACTAGTCTGACCGGGGAGCTGTTTTTT. The full variable domain, its missing parts supplied by reference TRBV2 and TRBJ2-2, is EPEVTQTPSHQVTQMGQEVILRCVPISNHLYFYWYRQILGQKVEFLVSFYNNEISEKSEIFDDQFSVERPDGSNFTLKIRSTKLEDSAMYFCASSEWTSLTGELFFGEGSRLTVL.

This clonotype has only a few counts. The chain links TRBV28 to TRBJ2-7, with D maybe TRBD2 (6 bases). Germline V gene sequence: CDR1 MDHEN, CDR2 SYDVKM. The CDR3 is made up of 13 amino acids. Between the trimmed V and J ends, which lost 3 bases and 6 bases, there was a span of 12 bases. CDR3 sequence (DNA): TGTGCCAGCAGTTTGACCGGGAGCAGCGAGCAGTACTTC. This translates into CASSLTGSSEQYF.

This clonotype was seen ten or more times. The J gene is TRBJ2-7, the V gene TRBV6-6, with TRBD2 matching 7 bases. This CDR3 is 13 amino acids long. The germline CDR1 and CDR2 sequences are MNHNY and SVGAGI (reference sequence). With V trimmed by 9 bases and J by 0 bases, 5 bases remained unmatched. The DNA of the CDR3 is TGTGCCAGTATGAGCGGGAACTCCTACGAGCAGTACTTC. This codes for CASMSGNSYEQYF.

Many counts were recorded for this clonotype. This chain links TRBV12-3 or TRBV12-4 with TRBJ2-7; TRBD1 agrees at 8 bases. The CDR3 consists of 16 residues. Trimming cost V 5 bases and J 3 bases; bases outside gene matches: 12. The CDR3 region has the DNA TGTGCCAGCAGTACCACCCTACAGGGGGGATACTACGAGCAGTACTTC. Its translation: CASSTTLQGGYYEQYF.